A single sample gave rise to the 20 T cell receptor beta chains below, sequenced in a study of response to subunit inactivated influenza vaccine. TCRdb recomputed calls from the RT-PCR reads with MiXCR, one row per CDR3 protein. The table shows fewer than 550,000 distinct CDR3 sequences, with less than 30% occurring only once. The starting material was CD4+ T cells sorted from PBMCs, obtained around 5 days after vaccination. The receptors were sampled from a man aged 50-60 years who received an inactivated influenza vaccine.

This clonotype has a count of ten or more. The J gene is TRBJ1-1, the V gene TRBV7-2; D gene unclear. This CDR3 has 13 amino acids. V lost 3 bases and J 2 bases, leaving 7 bases between the germline ends. From germline, CDR1 is SGHTA and CDR2 FQGNSA. CDR3: CASSLVRNTEAFF. The DNA for the CDR3 is TGTGCCAGCAGCTTGGTACGTAACACTGAAGCTTTCTTT.

This rearrangement joins TRBV10-3 to TRBJ1-2; D perhaps matches TRBD1 (5 bases). CDR3 length equals 13 residues. The germline gives CDR1 ENHRY, CDR2 SYGVKD. V lost 8 bases to trimming and J lost 3 bases, with 13 bases between them. Here the CDR3 reads CAIGRGLDYGYTF. As DNA, the CDR3 is TGTGCCATCGGGAGGGGCTTGGACTATGGCTACACCTTC.

V and J are TRBV4-1 and TRBJ1-1; weak D call: TRBD1 (5 bases). With 0 bases removed from V and 7 bases from J, the gap between germline ends came to 12 bases. The length of the CDR3 is 14 residues. Germline CDR1 MGHRA, CDR2 YSYEKL. The CDR3 DNA reads as TGCGCCAGCAGCCAAGAACCCCAGGGTATTGAAGCTTTCTTT. Translating it yields CASSQEPQGIEAFF.

V gene TRBV29-1 combines with J gene TRBJ2-7; 8 bases line up with TRBD1. Germline CDR1 reads SQVTM; CDR2 reads ANQGSEA. The CDR3 contains 13 residues. V was clipped by 4 bases and J by 3 bases; unmatched bases: 5. CDR3 bases: TGCAGCGTTGGCCGACAGGGGATCTACGAGCAGTACTTC. It encodes CSVGRQGIYEQYF.

A few counts support this clonotype. V and J are TRBV3-1 and TRBJ2-1; D is unresolved. This CDR3 is 15 amino acids long. V was shortened by 1 base and J by 4 bases, with 11 bases between the two germline ends. Looked up from germline, CDR1 is LGHDT and CDR2 is YNNKEL (reference sequence). The CDR3 sequence: CASSQADLLYNEQFF. CDR3 nucleotide sequence: TGTGCCAGCAGCCAAGCAGACTTACTTTACAATGAGCAGTTCTTC.

The J gene is TRBJ1-2, the V gene TRBV6-2 or TRBV6-3; TRBD1 is a possible D gene (6 bases). Trimming removed 4 bases at V and 7 bases at J, with 10 bases between. The CDR3 extends over 12 amino acids. Germline values: CDR1 MNHEY, CDR2 SVGEGT. This CDR3 reads CASSSGAVGYTF. The CDR3 coding sequence is TGTGCCAGCAGTTCGGGGGCCGTTGGCTACACCTTC.

Worth noting for this clonotype: The junction and the germline gene differ at one end; a read error may be behind it. The chain links TRBV10-3 to TRBJ2-3, with 10 positions matching TRBD2. Looked up from germline, CDR1 is ENHRY and CDR2 is SYGVKD. The CDR3 contains 15 residues. The CDR3 sequence: CAVSDGTSGTDTQYF. CDR3 in DNA: TGTGCCGTCAGTGACGGGACTAGCGGCACAGATACGCAGTATTTT.

The chain employs TRBV7-2 and TRBJ2-3; no definite D call. This CDR3 is 13 amino acids long. Trimming removed 5 bases at V and 1 base at J, with 7 bases between. CDR1 is SGHTA, CDR2 FQGNSA, per germline. Written as DNA, the CDR3 is TGTGCCAGCAGCCCGGACCGCACAGATACGCAGTATTTT. Translated: CASSPDRTDTQYF.

This clonotype has just a few counts. DNA of the CDR3: TGTGCCACCAGCAGAGTGGGGGTTGAGCAGTACTTC. It encodes CATSRVGVEQYF. This chain joins TRBV15 and TRBJ2-7, with D possibly being TRBD1 or TRBD2 (5 bases each). This CDR3 has 12 residues. Trimming stripped 1 base from V and 7 bases from J, with 8 bases between. Germline assignment: CDR1 LNHNV and CDR2 YYDKDF (reference sequence).

A few counts support this clonotype. The V gene is TRBV6-1, the J gene TRBJ2-5, with D possibly TRBD1 on 5 matching bases. There are 14 residues in the CDR3. Germline V gene data show CDR1 as MNHNS and CDR2 as SASEGT. V was cut by 5 bases and J by 4 bases, with 14 bases left in between. The CDR3 region is CASSLMQGGETQYF. CDR3 sequence (DNA): TGTGCCAGCAGTCTTATGCAGGGTGGAGAGACCCAGTACTTC.

The chain couples TRBV7-9 to TRBJ2-5; no clear D gene. This CDR3 is built from 14 residues. V was pared by 5 bases and J by 2 bases, with 12 bases between. Germline CDR1 SEHNR, CDR2 FQNEAQ (reference sequence). CDR3 coding DNA: TGTGCCAGCAGCGTGGCTAGAGCACAAGAGACCCAGTACTTC. Amino acid sequence: CASSVARAQETQYF.

Comment on this clonotype: A much larger clone differs by one base, so this may be a read error. The chain carries TRBV6-5 and TRBJ2-3; D gene uncertain. Trimming removed 2 bases from V and 0 bases from J, with 6 bases in between. The CDR3 loop spans 14 amino acids. Germline values: CDR1 MNHEY, CDR2 SVGAGI. Here the CDR3 reads CASSYGPSTDTQYF. CDR3 in DNA: TGTGCCAGCAGTTACGGACCGAGCACAGATACGCAGTATTTT.

This clonotype was detected only a few times. V is TRBV20-1 and J is TRBJ2-5; 7 bases agree with TRBD2. Trimming cost V 2 bases and J 0 bases; bases outside gene matches: 6. CDR3 length equals 15 residues. Germline CDR1 reads DFQATT; CDR2 reads SNEGSKA (reference sequence). The CDR3 sequence: CSARQLATDQETQYF. CDR3 DNA sequence: TGCAGTGCTAGACAACTAGCGACCGACCAAGAGACCCAGTACTTC.

V and J are TRBV5-1 and TRBJ2-7; tentatively, D is TRBD1 (6 bases). V shed 4 bases and J shed 0 bases, with 17 bases lying between them. The CDR3 length is 16 residues. The germline V gene encodes CDR1 SGHRS and CDR2 YFSETQ. This chain's CDR3 is CASSPPRGRSSYEQYF. The CDR3 coding sequence is TGCGCCAGCAGCCCGCCCAGGGGAAGGAGCTCCTACGAGCAGTACTTC.

This sequence joins TRBV21-1 and TRBJ2-3; TRBD2 is taken as the D call from the table, unchecked against the DNA. TRBV21-1 is marked as a pseudogene. The CDR3 totals 14 residues. The chain's CDR3 is CAKSAGPSTDTQYF. The DNA of the CDR3 is TGTGCCAAGTCAGCGGGGCCTTCCACAGATACGCAGTATTTT.

This clonotype appeared a few times. The V and J genes are TRBV7-2 and TRBJ2-4, with D hard to call. The length of the CDR3 is 13 residues. The germline gives CDR1 SGHTA, CDR2 FQGNSA. The germline V and J ends were trimmed by 1 base and 11 bases, with 12 bases remaining between them. For the CDR3, the DNA is TGTGCCAGCAGCTTAGGGCCCGAAGCCGTTCAGTACTTC. The encoded protein is CASSLGPEAVQYF.

The rearrangement joins TRBV12-3 or TRBV12-4 to TRBJ1-2; weak D call: TRBD1 (6 bases). The V gene lost 5 bases and the J gene lost 3 bases, with 22 bases spanning the gap. This CDR3 is built from 17 residues. This CDR3 is CASSQLGWGRWDYGYTF. The CDR3 region has the DNA TGTGCCAGCAGTCAACTAGGTTGGGGGCGTTGGGACTATGGCTACACCTTC.

The CDR3 reads CAWSGASYEQYF. CDR3 nucleotide sequence: TGTGCCTGGAGCGGGGCCTCCTACGAGCAGTACTTC. The chain couples TRBV30 to TRBJ2-7, with D perhaps given as TRBD1 or TRBD2 (5 bases each). V dropped 3 bases and J dropped 0 bases, with 6 bases sitting between them. The V gene's germline CDR1 is GTSNPN and CDR2 SVGIG (reference sequence). There are 12 residues in the CDR3.

V and J are TRBV12-3 or TRBV12-4 and TRBJ2-1; 8 bases are a match to TRBD2. The CDR3 covers 14 residues. Trimming took 6 bases from V and 10 from J; bases not matched to a gene: 11. The CDR3 protein is CASRIAGLYAEQFF. The CDR3 coding sequence is TGTGCCAGCAGGATAGCGGGACTATATGCCGAGCAGTTCTTC.

This clonotype has just a few counts. The chain uses TRBV3-1 and TRBJ2-7, with D unclear. Trimming cost V 1 base and J 4 bases, with 8 bases left between them. The CDR3 runs to 13 residues. From germline, CDR1 is LGHDT and CDR2 YNNKEL (reference sequence). DNA of the CDR3: TGTGCCAGCAGCCAAGGGACCAGATACGAGCAGTACTTC. Its protein product is CASSQGTRYEQYF.